A single sample is the source of the 20 T cell receptor beta chains below, sequenced in a study of healthy donors' naive CD4 and CD8 T cells (dated by TCRdb to between 2014 and 2017). TCRdb lists the instrument as 454 GS FLX Titanium. A previously published linear amplification protocol was used to build the TCR libraries, starting from approximately 490 ng of total RNA. TCRdb's own reprocessing of the public reads used fastp at Q25 and MiXCR and kept productive beta chains. Entries that share a CDR3 protein sequence are merged under the most common genes and DNA. The sample data list roughly 200,000 distinct CDR3 sequences, and around 74% of these were observed just once. The biggest ten clones account for about 2.3% of the sample. The sample was naive CD4+ and CD8+ T cells sorted from blood, pooled from several donors. Interpreted using the paper, the cell subset or site label stands for: FACS-sorted naive CD4+ (CD45RO-CD45RA+) and naive CD8+ (CD45RA+CD27bright) T cells. These receptors were taken from a pool of human donors in good health; the sample pools cells from several healthy donors.

This clonotype was counted between two and nine times. The chain uses TRBV27 and TRBJ2-7; D remains unclear. V lost 8 bases and J 4 bases, leaving 15 bases between the germline ends. The CDR3 extends over 13 amino acids. CDR1 and CDR2 (germline): MNHEY, SMNVEV (reference sequence). The CDR3 DNA reads TGTGCCAGCTCTGTTCGGGTGGGATACGAGCAGTACGTC. Translating gives CASSVRVGYEQYV.

This chain joins TRBV24-1 and TRBJ2-7, with TRBD2 as a possible D gene (5 bases). V lost 2 bases and J lost 7, with 23 bases in between. CDR3 length: 17 residues. Germline V gives CDR1 KGHDR, CDR2 SFDVKD. This CDR3 reads CATSDWRLILPAGEQYF. The DNA of the CDR3 is TGTGCCACCAGTGATTGGCGGTTGATCCTGCCTGCGGGTGAGCAGTACTTC.

This chain links TRBV29-1 with TRBJ2-5, with D unclear. The CDR3 length is 12 residues. Between the trimmed V and J ends, which lost 7 bases and 2 bases, there was a span of 11 bases. CDR1 is SQVTM, CDR2 ANQGSEA, per germline. The CDR3: CSAHKTQETQYF. As DNA, the CDR3 is TGCAGCGCCCACAAAACACAAGAGACCCAGTACTTC.

A remark on this clonotype: One end of the junction does not line up with germline, which may come from a read error. The chain has TRBV5-6 and TRBJ2-4, with 8 bases identical to TRBD1. The length of the CDR3 is 14 residues. CDR1 is SGHDT, CDR2 YYEEEE, per germline. The CDR3 protein is CASSAGQGQNIQYF. The CDR3 DNA reads TGCGCCAGCAGCGCCGGACAGGGTCAAAACATTCAGTACTTC.

CDR3 DNA: TGCAGCGTTGAATTGGGTAGTAGCAATCAGCCCCAGCATTTT. This encodes CSVELGSSNQPQHF. The chain uses TRBV29-1 and TRBJ1-5, with D unclear. CDR1 is SQVTM, CDR2 ANQGSEA, per germline. CDR3 length equals 14 residues. V gave up 2 bases and J gave up 0 bases, with 8 bases separating them.

This clonotype was picked up a small number of times. V and J are TRBV2 and TRBJ2-5, with 9 bases aligning to TRBD1. Germline-derived CDR1 and CDR2 are SNHLY and FYNNEI. Germline trimming cut 0 bases from V and 1 base from J; bases unmatched to any gene: 3. The CDR3 runs to 16 residues. The CDR3 DNA reads as TGTGCCAGCAGTGAAGCAGACAGGGGGACCCAAGAGACCCAGTACTTC. It yields the protein CASSEADRGTQETQYF.

This clonotype was counted between two and nine times. V usage is TRBV6-1 and J usage is TRBJ2-3; D possibly uses TRBD1 or TRBD2 (6 bases each). CDR1 and CDR2 (germline): MNHNS, SASEGT. Trimming pared 6 bases from V and 7 bases from J, leaving 23 bases between. The CDR3 has 16 amino acids. Here the CDR3 reads CASSPSRSGAANTQYF. The DNA for the CDR3 is TGTGCCAGCAGCCCCAGTCGGTCGGGGGCAGCAAATACGCAGTATTTT.

This clonotype was seen only once. This rearrangement joins TRBV30 to TRBJ1-2; 7 bases match TRBD1. The CDR3 covers 13 residues. The germline V gene encodes CDR1 GTSNPN and CDR2 SVGIG (reference sequence). V was clipped by 3 bases and J by 4 bases; unmatched bases: 5. DNA of the CDR3: TGTGCCTGGAGGACAGGGATCATCTATGGCTACACCTTC. It translates to CAWRTGIIYGYTF. Looking up the rest from reference TRBV30 and TRBJ1-2 gives the full variable domain: SQTIHQWPATLVQPVGSPLSLECTVEGTSNPNLYWYRQAAGRGLQLLFYSVGIGQISSEVPQNLSASRPQDRQFILSSKKLLLSDSGFYLCAWRTGIIYGYTFGSGTRLTVV.

The V call is TRBV5-1, the J call TRBJ1-1; D may be TRBD1 (5 bases). V lost 4 bases and J lost 0, with 7 bases in between. The CDR3 totals 13 residues. Germline V lookup: CDR1 SGHRS, CDR2 YFSETQ. The CDR3 spells CASSKTVNTEAFF. The CDR3 coding sequence is TGCGCCAGCAGCAAGACAGTGAACACTGAAGCTTTCTTT.

The genes are TRBV12-3 or TRBV12-4 and TRBJ2-1; D is uncertain. Trimming took off 6 bases at V and 2 bases at J, with 11 bases between the two ends. The CDR3 runs to 14 residues. Written as DNA, the CDR3 is TGTGCCAGCAGCGCGTCGCAGGCCTACAATGAGCAGTTCTTC. Protein product: CASSASQAYNEQFF.

The rearrangement joins TRBV15 to TRBJ2-1; 11 bases fit TRBD2. Germline V gene sequence: CDR1 LNHNV, CDR2 YYDKDF (reference sequence). V was clipped by 5 bases and J by 7 bases; unmatched bases: 10. The CDR3 length is 16 residues. This CDR3 reads CATSAPGLAELNEQFF. The CDR3 DNA is TGTGCCACCAGCGCCCCGGGACTAGCGGAACTTAATGAGCAGTTCTTC.

The chain recombines TRBV6-1 with TRBJ2-3; 7 positions match TRBD2. The trim removed 7 bases at V and 3 bases at J, leaving 10 bases unmatched. The CDR3 consists of 15 residues. The germline gives CDR1 MNHNS, CDR2 SASEGT. The CDR3, as DNA: TGTGCCAGCATGGAGGCGGTCGGGGGGACAGATACGCAGTATTTT. Translated, it gives CASMEAVGGTDTQYF.

The chain uses TRBV6-2 or TRBV6-3 and TRBJ2-5, with 12 bases matching TRBD1. The CDR3 has 18 residues. V gave up 0 bases and J gave up 0 bases; unmatched junction bases: 5. Germline CDR1 MNHEY, CDR2 SVGEGT. CDR3 in DNA: TGTGCCAGCAGTTACTCACTCGGGACAGGGGGCTACCAAGAGACCCAGTACTTC. Encoded protein: CASSYSLGTGGYQETQYF.

J is TRBJ2-7 and V is TRBV6-5; the D gene is possibly TRBD1 (5 bases). The CDR3 length is 13 residues. Germline CDR1 MNHEY, CDR2 SVGAGI. With 5 bases removed from V and 3 bases from J, the gap between germline ends came to 11 bases. DNA of the CDR3: TGTGCCAGCAGTAACGGACACTACTACGAGCAGTACTTC. This codes for CASSNGHYYEQYF.

The chain employs TRBV20-1 and TRBJ1-6, with TRBD1 as a possible D gene (6 bases). The germline V and J ends were trimmed by 3 bases and 10 bases, with 19 bases remaining between them. This CDR3 region has 15 residues. Germline V gene lookup returns CDR1 DFQATT and CDR2 SNEGSKA (reference sequence). CDR3 coding DNA: TGCAGTGCTAGGGCACAGGGAACTGGCGGGTCACCCCTCCACTTT. Translated: CSARAQGTGGSPLHF.

The CDR3 sequence: CASSLGAGPIYEQYF. DNA of the CDR3: TGTGCCAGCAGTTTAGGAGCAGGTCCAATATACGAGCAGTACTTC. V usage is TRBV27 and J usage is TRBJ2-7; D remains unclear. This CDR3 is 15 amino acids long. Germline CDR1 is MNHEY and CDR2 is SMNVEV (reference sequence). Trimming shortened V by 2 bases and J by 4 bases, and 15 bases separated the two germline ends.

The sample holds a few counts of this clonotype. This chain links TRBV29-1 with TRBJ2-7; D call uncertain. Per germline, CDR1 SQVTM and CDR2 ANQGSEA. The CDR3 covers 12 residues. V lost 4 bases and J lost 2, with 9 bases in between. CDR3 coding DNA: TGCAGCGTTGCCTCAGCGACCTACGAGCAGTACTTC. It specifies CSVASATYEQYF.

This chain joins TRBV12-3 or TRBV12-4 and TRBJ2-7; 8 bases are shared with TRBD1. This CDR3 contains 15 residues. The V gene end was trimmed by 2 bases and the J gene end by 1 base; junction bases not matched to a gene: 4. The CDR3 DNA reads TGTGCCAGCAGTTTACGGGACAGGACTTCCTACGAGCAGTACTTC. This translates into CASSLRDRTSYEQYF.

This sequence joins TRBV27 and TRBJ2-7, with 9 bases identical to TRBD1. The CDR3 is 15 amino acids. The V gene's germline CDR1 is MNHEY and CDR2 SMNVEV (reference sequence). Germline trimming cut 6 bases from V and 4 bases from J; bases unmatched to any gene: 10. CDR3 loop: CASRLTGGALYEQYF. Here the CDR3 DNA reads TGTGCCAGCAGACTAACAGGGGGCGCCCTGTACGAGCAGTACTTC.

This clonotype was picked up one time. The chain carries TRBV29-1 and TRBJ2-7; the match to TRBD1 covers 7 bases. Germline V gene data show CDR1 as SQVTM and CDR2 as ANQGSEA. The CDR3 length is 12 residues. Trimming cost V 6 bases and J 3 bases; bases outside gene matches: 5. As DNA, the CDR3 is TGCAGCGTGAGGGACAGTTACTACGAGCAGTACTTC. Protein: CSVRDSYYEQYF.